This T cell receptor (beta chain) was captured by sequencing in a study of T cell responses to AZD1222 COVID-19 vaccine. Study-wide results and limits: The donor group comprised mostly white British people and more females; the analysis possibly underestimated clonal diversity. Unmutated variant regions reportedly attract nearly half of all spike-specific TCRs. Seropositive status at baseline applied to only 5 to 7 AZD1222 recipients.

In regard to this clone: Its antigen is unknown.

Assay: immunoSEQ multiplex PCR; the TCRdb copy retains only in-frame clones and omits some. The repertoire holds approximately 89,000 clones, about 89% seen once, with 4.5% to 5.5% in the top ten. This CDR3 region has 15 residues. V lost 3 bases, J lost 6 bases, and 18 bases lay in between. Germline loops: CDR1 SGDLS, CDR2 YYNGEE. The rearrangement uses TRBV9 and TRBJ1-2; D call uncertain. The sample was peripheral blood, taken on day 0 of MenACWY control vaccination. The TCR originated in an adult in good health. In DNA, the CDR3 is TGTGCCAGCAGCGCTAGCTCAGTGGGGATCGATGGCTACACCTTC. Encoded protein: CASSASSVGIDGYTF.